This TCR beta chain was sequenced for a study of naive and memory T cell subsets. This clonotype was counted ten times or more. V lost 6 bases and J lost 7; bases outside the gene matches: 11. The CDR3 runs 14 residues. Germline values: CDR1 MDHEN, CDR2 SYDVKM. The beta constant-region primer was an equimolar mix of two oligonucleotides covering TRBC1 and TRBC2. Four rounds of PCR amplified the ligated cDNA using nested alpha and beta constant-region primers plus SP2. TCRdb itself ran the UMI-ligation and nested PCR reads through MiXCR, one entry per CDR3 protein. The sample has over 30,000 distinct CDR3 sequences; 18% are singletons.

The sequenced material came from effector memory CD4+ T cells from blood. The subset was: effector memory, CD45RA- CD27-. The chain joins TRBV28 to TRBJ2-7, with 8 bases fitting TRBD2. This TCR was sampled from a human donor in good health. CDR3 sequence reads: CASSIQSGRLEQYF. CDR3 DNA sequence: TGTGCCAGCAGCATTCAAAGCGGGAGACTTGAGCAGTACTTC.